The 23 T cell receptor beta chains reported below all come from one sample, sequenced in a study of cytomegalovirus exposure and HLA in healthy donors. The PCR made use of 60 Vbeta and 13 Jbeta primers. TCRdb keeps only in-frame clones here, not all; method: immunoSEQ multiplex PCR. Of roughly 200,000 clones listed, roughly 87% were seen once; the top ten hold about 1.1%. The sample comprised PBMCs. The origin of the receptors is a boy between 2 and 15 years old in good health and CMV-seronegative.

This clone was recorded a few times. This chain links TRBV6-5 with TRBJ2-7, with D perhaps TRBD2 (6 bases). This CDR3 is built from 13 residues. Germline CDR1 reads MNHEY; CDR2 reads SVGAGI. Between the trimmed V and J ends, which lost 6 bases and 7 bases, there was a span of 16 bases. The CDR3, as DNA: TGTGCCAGCAGGCGGGGCCGCCTGGGGGAGCAGTACTTC. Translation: CASRRGRLGEQYF.

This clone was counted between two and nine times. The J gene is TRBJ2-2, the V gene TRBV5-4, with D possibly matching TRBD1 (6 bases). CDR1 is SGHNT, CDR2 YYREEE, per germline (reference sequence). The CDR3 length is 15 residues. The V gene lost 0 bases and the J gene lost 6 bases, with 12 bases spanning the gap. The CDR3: CASSLAGEWAGELFF. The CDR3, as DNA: TGTGCCAGCAGCTTGGCAGGGGAGTGGGCCGGGGAGCTGTTTTTT.

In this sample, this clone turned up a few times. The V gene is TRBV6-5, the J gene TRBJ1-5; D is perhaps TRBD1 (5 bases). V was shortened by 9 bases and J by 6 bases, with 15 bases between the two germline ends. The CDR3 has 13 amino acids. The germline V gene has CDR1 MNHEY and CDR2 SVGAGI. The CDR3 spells CASARGLSQPQHF. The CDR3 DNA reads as TGTGCCAGTGCTCGGGGACTCAGTCAGCCCCAGCATTTT.

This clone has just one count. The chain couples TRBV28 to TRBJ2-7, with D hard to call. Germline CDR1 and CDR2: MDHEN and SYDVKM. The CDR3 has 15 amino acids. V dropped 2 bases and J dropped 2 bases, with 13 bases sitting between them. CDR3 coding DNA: TGTGCCAGCAGTTTAAACGGCGGAGAGGCCTACGAGCAGTACTTC. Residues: CASSLNGGEAYEQYF.

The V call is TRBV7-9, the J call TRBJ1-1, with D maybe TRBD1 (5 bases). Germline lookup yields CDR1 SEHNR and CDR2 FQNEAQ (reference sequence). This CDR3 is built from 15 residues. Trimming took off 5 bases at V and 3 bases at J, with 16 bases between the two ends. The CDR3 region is CASSIPAGFDTEAFF. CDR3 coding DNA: TGTGCCAGCAGCATCCCCGCAGGGTTTGACACTGAAGCTTTCTTT.

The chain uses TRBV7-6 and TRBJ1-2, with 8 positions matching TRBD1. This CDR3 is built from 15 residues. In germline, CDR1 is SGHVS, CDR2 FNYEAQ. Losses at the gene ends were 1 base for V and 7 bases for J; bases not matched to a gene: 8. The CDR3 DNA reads TGTGCCAGCAGCTTAGTGCGCCAGGGGGCTAGTGGCTACACCTTC. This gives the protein CASSLVRQGASGYTF.

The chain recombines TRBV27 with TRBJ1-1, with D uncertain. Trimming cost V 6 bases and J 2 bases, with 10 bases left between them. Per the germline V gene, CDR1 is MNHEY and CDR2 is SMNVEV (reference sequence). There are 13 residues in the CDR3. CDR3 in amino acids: CASRTDFNTEAFF. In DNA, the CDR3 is TGTGCCAGCAGGACTGATTTCAACACTGAAGCTTTCTTT.

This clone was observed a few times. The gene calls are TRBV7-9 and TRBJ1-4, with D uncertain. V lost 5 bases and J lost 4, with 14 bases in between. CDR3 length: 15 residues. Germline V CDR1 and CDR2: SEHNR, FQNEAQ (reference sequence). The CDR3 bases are TGTGCCAGCAGCGCCGAGGGAGCGAATAATGAAAAACTGTTTTTT. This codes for CASSAEGANNEKLFF.

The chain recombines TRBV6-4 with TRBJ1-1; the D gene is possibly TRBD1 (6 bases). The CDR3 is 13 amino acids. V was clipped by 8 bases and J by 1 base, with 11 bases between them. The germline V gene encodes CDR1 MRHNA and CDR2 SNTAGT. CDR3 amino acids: CASGQTANTEAFF. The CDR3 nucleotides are TGTGCCAGCGGACAGACGGCGAACACTGAAGCTTTCTTT.

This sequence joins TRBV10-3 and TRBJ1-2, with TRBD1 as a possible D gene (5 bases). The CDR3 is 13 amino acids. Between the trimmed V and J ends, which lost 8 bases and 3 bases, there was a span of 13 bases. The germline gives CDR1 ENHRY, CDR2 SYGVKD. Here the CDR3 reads CAIGKQGDYGYTF. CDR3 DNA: TGTGCCATCGGGAAGCAGGGCGACTATGGCTACACCTTC.

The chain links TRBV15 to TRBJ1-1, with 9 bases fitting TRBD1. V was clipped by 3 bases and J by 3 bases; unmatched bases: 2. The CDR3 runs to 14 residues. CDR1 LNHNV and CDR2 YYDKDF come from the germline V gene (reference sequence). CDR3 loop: CATSSRDRDTEAFF. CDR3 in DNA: TGTGCCACCAGCAGCCGGGACAGGGACACTGAAGCTTTCTTT.

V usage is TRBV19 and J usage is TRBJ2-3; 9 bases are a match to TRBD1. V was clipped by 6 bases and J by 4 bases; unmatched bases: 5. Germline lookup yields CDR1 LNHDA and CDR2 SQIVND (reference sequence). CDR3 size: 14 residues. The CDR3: CASRFTGGPDTQYF. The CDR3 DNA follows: TGTGCCAGTAGATTTACAGGGGGCCCAGATACGCAGTATTTT.

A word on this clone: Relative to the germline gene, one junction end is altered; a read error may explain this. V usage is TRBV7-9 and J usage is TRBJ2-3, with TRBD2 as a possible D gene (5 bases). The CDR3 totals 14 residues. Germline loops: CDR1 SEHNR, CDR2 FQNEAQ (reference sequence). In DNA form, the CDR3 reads TGTTCCAGCACCGATCGGGGTACCTCAGATACGCAGTATTTT. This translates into CSSTDRGTSDTQYF. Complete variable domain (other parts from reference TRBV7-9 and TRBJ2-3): DTGVSQNPRHKITKRGQNVTFRCDPISEHNRLYWYRQTLGQGPEFLTYFQNEAQLEKSRLLSDRFSAERPKGSFSTLEIQRTEQGDSAMYLCSSTDRGTSDTQYFGPGTRLTVL.

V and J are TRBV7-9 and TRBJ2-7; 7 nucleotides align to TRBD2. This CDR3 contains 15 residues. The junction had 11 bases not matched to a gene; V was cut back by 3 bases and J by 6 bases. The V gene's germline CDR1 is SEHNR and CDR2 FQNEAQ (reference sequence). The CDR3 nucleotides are TGTGCCAGCAGCTTCCGGGGGGAGGAGAGGCTCGAGCAGTACTTC. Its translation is CASSFRGEERLEQYF.

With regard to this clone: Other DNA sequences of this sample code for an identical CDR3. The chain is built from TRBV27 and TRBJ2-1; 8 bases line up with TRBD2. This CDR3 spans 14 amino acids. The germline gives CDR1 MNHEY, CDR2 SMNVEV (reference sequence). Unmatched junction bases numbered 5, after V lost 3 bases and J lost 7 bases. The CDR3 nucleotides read TGTGCCAGCAGTTTTAGTACTAGCGGAAATGAGCAGTTCTTC. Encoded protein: CASSFSTSGNEQFF.

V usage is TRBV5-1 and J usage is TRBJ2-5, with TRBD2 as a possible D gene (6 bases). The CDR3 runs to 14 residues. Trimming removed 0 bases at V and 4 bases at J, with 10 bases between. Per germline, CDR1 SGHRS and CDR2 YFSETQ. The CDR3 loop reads CASSLERGSETQYF. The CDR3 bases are TGCGCCAGCAGCTTGGAACGGGGGTCAGAGACCCAGTACTTC. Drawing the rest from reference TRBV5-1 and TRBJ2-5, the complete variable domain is KAGVTQTPRYLIKTRGQQVTLSCSPISGHRSVSWYQQTPGQGLQFLFEYFSETQRNKGNFPGRFSGRQFSNSRSEMNVSTLELGDSALYLCASSLERGSETQYFGPGTRLLVL.

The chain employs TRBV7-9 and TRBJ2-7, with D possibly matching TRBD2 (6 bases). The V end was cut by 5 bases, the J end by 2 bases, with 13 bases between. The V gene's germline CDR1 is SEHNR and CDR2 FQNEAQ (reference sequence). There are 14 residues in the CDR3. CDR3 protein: CASSPPWRAYEQYF. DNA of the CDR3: TGTGCCAGCAGCCCCCCCTGGAGGGCCTACGAGCAGTACTTC.

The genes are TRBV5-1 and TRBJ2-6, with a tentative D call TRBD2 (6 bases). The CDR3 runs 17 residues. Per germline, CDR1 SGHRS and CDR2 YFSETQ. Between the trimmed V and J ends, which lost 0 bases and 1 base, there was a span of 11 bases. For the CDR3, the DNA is TGCGCCAGCAGCTTGGTCTTTGGGGGGTCTGGGGCCAACGTCCTGACTTTC. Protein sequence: CASSLVFGGSGANVLTF.

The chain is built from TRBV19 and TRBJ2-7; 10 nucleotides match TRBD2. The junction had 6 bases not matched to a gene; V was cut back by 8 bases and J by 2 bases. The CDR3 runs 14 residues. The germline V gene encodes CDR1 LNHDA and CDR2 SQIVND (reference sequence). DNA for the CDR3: TGTGCCAGTCGGACTAGCGGACTTACCTACGAGCAGTACTTC. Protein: CASRTSGLTYEQYF.

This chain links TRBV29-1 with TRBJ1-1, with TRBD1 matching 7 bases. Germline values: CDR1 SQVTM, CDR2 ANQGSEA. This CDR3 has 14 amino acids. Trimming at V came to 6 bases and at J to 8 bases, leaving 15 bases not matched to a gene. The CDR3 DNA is TGCAGCGTCGAATTGGGGAACCGGGACAGCGAAGCTTTCTTT. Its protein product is CSVELGNRDSEAFF.

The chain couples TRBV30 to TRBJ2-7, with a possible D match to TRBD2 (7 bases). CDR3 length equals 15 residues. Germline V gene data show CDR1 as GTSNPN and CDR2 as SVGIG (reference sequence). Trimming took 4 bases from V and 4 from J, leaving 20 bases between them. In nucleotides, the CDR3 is TGTGCCTGGACGGACCTGAGGGGGGGGATATACGAGCAGTACTTC. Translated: CAWTDLRGGIYEQYF.

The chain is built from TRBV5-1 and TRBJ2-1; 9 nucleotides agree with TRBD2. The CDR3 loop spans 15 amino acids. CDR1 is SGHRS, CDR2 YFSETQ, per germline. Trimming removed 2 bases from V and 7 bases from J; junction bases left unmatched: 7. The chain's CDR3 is CASSFTLAGSNEQFF. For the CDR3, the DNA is TGCGCCAGCAGCTTCACCCTAGCGGGGTCGAATGAGCAGTTCTTC.

CDR3: CASSSTGLLLGEKLFF. The DNA of the CDR3 is TGTGCCAGCAGCTCTACCGGACTCTTACTAGGGGAAAAACTGTTTTTT. The rearrangement uses TRBV11-2 and TRBJ1-4; no firm D call. Trimming removed 4 bases from V and 8 bases from J, with 20 bases in between. Germline-derived CDR1 and CDR2 are SGHAT and FQNNGV. The length of the CDR3 is 16 residues. The whole variable domain, remainder taken from reference TRBV11-2 and TRBJ1-4, is EAGVAQSPRYKIIEKRQSVAFWCNPISGHATLYWYQQILGQGPKLLIQFQNNGVVDDSQLPKDRFSAERLKGVDSTLKIQPAKLEDSAVYLCASSSTGLLLGEKLFFGSGTQLSVL.